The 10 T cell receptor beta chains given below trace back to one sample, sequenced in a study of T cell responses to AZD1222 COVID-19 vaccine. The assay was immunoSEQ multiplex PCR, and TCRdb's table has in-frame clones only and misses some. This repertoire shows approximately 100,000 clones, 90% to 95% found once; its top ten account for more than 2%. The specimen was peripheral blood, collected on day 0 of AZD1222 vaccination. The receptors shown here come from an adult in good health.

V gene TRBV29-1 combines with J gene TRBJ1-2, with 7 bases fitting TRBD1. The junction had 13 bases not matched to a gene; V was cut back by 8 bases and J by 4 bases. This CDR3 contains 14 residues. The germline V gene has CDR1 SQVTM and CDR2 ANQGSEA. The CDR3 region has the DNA TGCAGCTTCGTCGGAACAGGGGCTAGCTATGGCTACACCTTC. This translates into CSFVGTGASYGYTF.

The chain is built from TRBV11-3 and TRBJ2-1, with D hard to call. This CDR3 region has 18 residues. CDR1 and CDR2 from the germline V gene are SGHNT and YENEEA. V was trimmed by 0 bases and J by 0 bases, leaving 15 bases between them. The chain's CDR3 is CASSLEAYGYSSYNEQFF. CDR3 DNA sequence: TGTGCCAGCAGCTTAGAAGCATATGGGTATAGCTCCTACAATGAGCAGTTCTTC.

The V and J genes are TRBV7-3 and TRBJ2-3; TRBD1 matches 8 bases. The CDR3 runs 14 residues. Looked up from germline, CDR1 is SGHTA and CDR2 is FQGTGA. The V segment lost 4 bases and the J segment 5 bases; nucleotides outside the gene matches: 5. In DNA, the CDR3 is TGTGCCAGCAGCTCCCACGGACAGGGAGATACGCAGTATTTT. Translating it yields CASSSHGQGDTQYF.

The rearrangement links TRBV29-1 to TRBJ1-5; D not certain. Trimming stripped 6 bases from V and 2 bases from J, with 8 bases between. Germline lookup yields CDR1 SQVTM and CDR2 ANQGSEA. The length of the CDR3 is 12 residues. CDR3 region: CSVGVGNQPQHF. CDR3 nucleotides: TGCAGCGTGGGAGTCGGCAATCAGCCCCAGCATTTT. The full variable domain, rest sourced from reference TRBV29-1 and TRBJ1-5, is SAVISQKPSRDICQRGTSLTIQCQVDSQVTMMFWYRQQPGQSLTLIATANQGSEATYESGFVIDKFPISRPNLTFSTLTVSNMSPEDSSIYLCSVGVGNQPQHFGDGTRLSIL.

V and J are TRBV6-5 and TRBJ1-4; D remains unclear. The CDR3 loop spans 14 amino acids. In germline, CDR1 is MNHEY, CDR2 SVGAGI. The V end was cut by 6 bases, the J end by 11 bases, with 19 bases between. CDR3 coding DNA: TGTGCCAGCAGGCAAGGGATCAGGAGGGAGAAACTGTTTTTT. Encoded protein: CASRQGIRREKLFF.

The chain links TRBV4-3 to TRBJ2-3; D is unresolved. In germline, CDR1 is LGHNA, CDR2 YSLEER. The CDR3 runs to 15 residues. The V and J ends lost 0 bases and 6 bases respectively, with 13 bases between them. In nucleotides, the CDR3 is TGCGCCAGCAGCCAAGATCAGGCTTCTCCCGATACGCAGTATTTT. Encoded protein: CASSQDQASPDTQYF.

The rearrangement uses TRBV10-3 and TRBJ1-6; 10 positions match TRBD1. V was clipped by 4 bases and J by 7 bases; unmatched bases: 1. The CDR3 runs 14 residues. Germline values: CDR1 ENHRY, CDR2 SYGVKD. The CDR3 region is CAISGTGGNSPLHF. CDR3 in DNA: TGTGCCATCAGTGGGACAGGGGGAAATTCACCCCTCCACTTT.

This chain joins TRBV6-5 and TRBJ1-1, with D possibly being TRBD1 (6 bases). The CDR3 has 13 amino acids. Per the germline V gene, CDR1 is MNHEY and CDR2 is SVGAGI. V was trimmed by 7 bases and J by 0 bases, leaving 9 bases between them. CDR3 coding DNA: TGTGCCAGCACCGGGACATTGAACACTGAAGCTTTCTTT. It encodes CASTGTLNTEAFF.

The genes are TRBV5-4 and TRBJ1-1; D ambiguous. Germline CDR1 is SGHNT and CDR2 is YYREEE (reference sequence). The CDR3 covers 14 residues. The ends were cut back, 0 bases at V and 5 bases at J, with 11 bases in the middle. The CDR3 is CASSLAELGTEAFF. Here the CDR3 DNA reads TGTGCCAGCAGCTTGGCCGAGTTGGGGACTGAAGCTTTCTTT.

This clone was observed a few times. CDR3 DNA sequence: TGTGCCAGCAGTTTTAACTTAGCGGGATCCTACGAGCAGTACTTC. It translates to CASSFNLAGSYEQYF. The chain employs TRBV6-5 and TRBJ2-7, with 8 positions matching TRBD2. V lost 4 bases, J lost 1 base, and 6 bases stayed unmatched. This CDR3 region has 15 residues. Germline V gene lookup returns CDR1 MNHEY and CDR2 SVGAGI.